This passage covers 11 T cell receptor beta chains from one sample sequenced in a study of control samples from healthy donors and cancer patients. Measured with immunoSEQ multiplex PCR; TCRdb has only the in-frame clones, and not every one. The data show about 12,000 clones, around 89% seen once. The specimen sequenced was formalin-fixed, paraffin-embedded tissue. The receptors originated from a male donor with melanoma.

The chain uses TRBV27 and TRBJ2-2; no clear D gene. This CDR3 comprises 13 residues. Germline V gives CDR1 MNHEY, CDR2 SMNVEV (reference sequence). Deletions cut 11 bases from V and 1 base from J, with 11 bases between. CDR3 region: CACRLLNTGELFF. CDR3 nucleotide sequence: TGTGCCTGTCGCCTGCTGAACACCGGGGAGCTGTTTTTT.

V gene TRBV7-6 combines with J gene TRBJ2-7, with unresolved D. The V gene lost 5 bases and the J gene lost 2 bases, with 19 bases spanning the gap. The CDR3 covers 16 residues. Germline V gives CDR1 SGHVS, CDR2 FNYEAQ. For the CDR3, the DNA is TGTGCCAGCAGCCGGAGCTCGGCGGTCCAACCCTACGAGCAGTACTTC. Translation: CASSRSSAVQPYEQYF.

The gene calls are TRBV4-3 and TRBJ1-5, with TRBD1 matching 7 bases. Germline V gene sequence: CDR1 LGHNA, CDR2 YSLEER. V trimming: 3 bases; J trimming: 4 bases; junction bases outside the gene matches: 9. CDR3 length: 16 residues. The CDR3 nucleotides read TGCGCCAGCAGCCATGACCACAGGGGTCTGAATCAGCCCCAGCATTTT. This gives the protein CASSHDHRGLNQPQHF.

The chain joins TRBV5-4 to TRBJ1-1; D gene unclear. Trimming removed 8 bases from V and 1 base from J, with 9 bases in between. The CDR3 is made up of 12 amino acids. CDR1 is SGHNT and CDR2 is YYREEE in the germline V gene (reference sequence). CDR3 sequence reads: CASGYGNTEAFF. DNA for the CDR3: TGTGCCAGTGGCTACGGGAACACTGAAGCTTTCTTT.

This chain connects TRBV11-3 to TRBJ2-3; D is ambiguous. This CDR3 comprises 12 residues. Trimming stripped 0 bases from V and 5 bases from J, with 3 bases between. Germline CDR1 and CDR2: SGHNT and YENEEA. CDR3 nucleotides: TGTGCCAGCAGCTTAGACATAGATACGCAGTATTTT. Amino acid sequence: CASSLDIDTQYF.

The genes are TRBV7-3 and TRBJ2-2, with TRBD1 as a possible D gene (5 bases). Germline V gene data show CDR1 as SGHTA and CDR2 as FQGTGA. Trimming pared 4 bases from V and 5 bases from J, leaving 8 bases between. The CDR3 sequence is 13 residues long. The CDR3 reads CASSWGTTGELFF. The CDR3 coding sequence is TGTGCCAGCAGCTGGGGCACGACCGGGGAGCTGTTTTTT.

The chain carries TRBV30 and TRBJ1-3; D ambiguous. There are 13 residues in the CDR3. Between the trimmed V and J ends, which lost 2 bases and 4 bases, there was a span of 9 bases. Germline CDR1 GTSNPN, CDR2 SVGIG (reference sequence). CDR3 bases: TGTGCCTGGAGTCCGGGCGCCGGAAACACCATATATTTT. As protein: CAWSPGAGNTIYF.

The DNA of the CDR3 is TGTGCCAGCAGCCTCACAGGGAGCACAGATACGCAGTATTTT. Protein sequence: CASSLTGSTDTQYF. V usage is TRBV25-1 and J usage is TRBJ2-3; perhaps TRBD1 as D (6 bases). Germline V CDR1 and CDR2: MGHDK, SYGVNS. Trimming took 6 bases from V and 0 from J, leaving 10 bases between them. The CDR3 spans 14 residues.

V and J are TRBV7-9 and TRBJ1-2; no firm D call. The CDR3 sequence is 14 residues long. Trimming removed 3 bases from V and 2 bases from J, with 10 bases in between. Germline values: CDR1 SEHNR, CDR2 FQNEAQ (reference sequence). Here the CDR3 DNA reads TGTGCCAGCAGCTTTCCTGTTACCAACTATGGCTACACCTTC. Its translation is CASSFPVTNYGYTF.

The chain couples TRBV6-5 to TRBJ2-2; D remains ambiguous. The CDR3 is 14 amino acids. The germline V and J ends were trimmed by 0 bases and 1 base, with 3 bases remaining between them. Germline V gene sequence: CDR1 MNHEY, CDR2 SVGAGI. The CDR3 protein is CASSYSENTGELFF. The CDR3 DNA is TGTGCCAGCAGTTACTCGGAGAACACCGGGGAGCTGTTTTTT.

The genes are TRBV6-5 and TRBJ2-1, with D unclear. This CDR3 contains 13 residues. The ends were cut back, 8 bases at V and 2 bases at J, with 10 bases in the middle. Looked up from germline, CDR1 is MNHEY and CDR2 is SVGAGI. The CDR3 loop is CASRYPAYNEQFF. CDR3 sequence (DNA): TGTGCCAGCCGGTACCCCGCCTACAATGAGCAGTTCTTC.